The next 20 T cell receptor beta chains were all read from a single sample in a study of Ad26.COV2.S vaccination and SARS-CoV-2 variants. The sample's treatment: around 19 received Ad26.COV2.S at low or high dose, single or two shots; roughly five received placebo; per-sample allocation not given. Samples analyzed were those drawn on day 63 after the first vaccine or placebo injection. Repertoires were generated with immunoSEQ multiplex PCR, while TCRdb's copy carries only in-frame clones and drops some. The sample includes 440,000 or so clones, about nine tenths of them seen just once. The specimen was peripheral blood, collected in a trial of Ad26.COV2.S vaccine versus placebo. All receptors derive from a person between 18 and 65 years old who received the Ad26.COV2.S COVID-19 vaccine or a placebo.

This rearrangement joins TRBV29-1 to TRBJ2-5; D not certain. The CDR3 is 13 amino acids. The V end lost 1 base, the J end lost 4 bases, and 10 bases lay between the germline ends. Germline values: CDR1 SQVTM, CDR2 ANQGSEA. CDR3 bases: TGCAGCGTTGAAGCGAGACAATCAGAGACCCAGTACTTC. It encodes CSVEARQSETQYF.

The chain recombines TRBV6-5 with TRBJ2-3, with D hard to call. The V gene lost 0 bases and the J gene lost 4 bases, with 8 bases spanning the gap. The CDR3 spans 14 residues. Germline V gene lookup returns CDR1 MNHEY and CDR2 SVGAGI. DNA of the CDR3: TGTGCCAGCAGTTACTCGAAGGTGGCAGATACGCAGTATTTT. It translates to CASSYSKVADTQYF.

The CDR3 sequence: CASIDPRRRDRGLGWAQYF. The DNA of the CDR3 is TGTGCCAGCATTGACCCGAGGAGACGAGACAGGGGGCTCGGATGGGCCCAGTACTTC. The V call is TRBV6-1, the J call TRBJ2-5; 10 bases match TRBD1. J gave up 9 bases and V 7 bases, and 26 bases lay outside the gene matches. Germline V lookup: CDR1 MNHNS, CDR2 SASEGT. The CDR3 loop spans 19 amino acids.

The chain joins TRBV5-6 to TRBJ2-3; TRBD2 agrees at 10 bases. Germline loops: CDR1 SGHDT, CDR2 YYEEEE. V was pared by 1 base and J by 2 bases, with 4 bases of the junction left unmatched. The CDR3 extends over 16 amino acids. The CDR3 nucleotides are TGTGCCAGCAGCTTGTTCGGGACTAGCGCCACAGATACGCAGTATTTT. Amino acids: CASSLFGTSATDTQYF.

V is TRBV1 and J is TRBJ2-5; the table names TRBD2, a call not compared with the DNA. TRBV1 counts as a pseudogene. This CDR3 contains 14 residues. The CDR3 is CTSSPRAPRETQYF. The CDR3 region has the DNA TGCACCAGCAGCCCGAGGGCCCCCCGAGAGACCCAGTACTTC.

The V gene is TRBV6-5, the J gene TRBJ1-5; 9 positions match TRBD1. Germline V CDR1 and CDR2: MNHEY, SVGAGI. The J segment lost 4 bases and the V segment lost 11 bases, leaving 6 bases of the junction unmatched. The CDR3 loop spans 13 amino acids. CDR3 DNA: TGTGCCGGACGACAGGGGGAGAATCAGCCCCAGCATTTT. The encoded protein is CAGRQGENQPQHF.

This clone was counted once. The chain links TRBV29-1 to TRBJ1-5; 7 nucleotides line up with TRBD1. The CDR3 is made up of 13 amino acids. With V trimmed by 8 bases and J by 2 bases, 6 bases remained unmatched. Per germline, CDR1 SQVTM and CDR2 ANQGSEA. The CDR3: CSYRGGGNQPQHF. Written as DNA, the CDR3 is TGCAGCTACAGGGGTGGGGGCAATCAGCCCCAGCATTTT.

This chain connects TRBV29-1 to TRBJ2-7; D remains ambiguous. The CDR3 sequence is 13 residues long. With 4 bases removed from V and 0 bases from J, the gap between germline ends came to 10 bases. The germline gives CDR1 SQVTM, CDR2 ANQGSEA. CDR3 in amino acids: CSVVDLLSYEQYF. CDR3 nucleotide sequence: TGCAGCGTTGTCGACCTTCTCTCCTACGAGCAGTACTTC.

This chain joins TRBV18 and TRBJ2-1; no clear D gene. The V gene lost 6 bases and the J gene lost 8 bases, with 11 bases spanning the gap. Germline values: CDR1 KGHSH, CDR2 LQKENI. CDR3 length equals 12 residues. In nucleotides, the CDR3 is TGTGCCAGCTCCGGTTCAGGTTATGAGCAGTTCTTC. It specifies CASSGSGYEQFF.

CDR3: CASSFGRSGSPLHF. The DNA of the CDR3 is TGTGCCAGCAGTTTCGGGCGTAGCGGTTCACCCCTCCACTTT. This chain connects TRBV27 to TRBJ1-6; no clear D. The CDR3 loop spans 14 amino acids. CDR1 MNHEY and CDR2 SMNVEV come from the germline V gene (reference sequence). Trimming shortened V by 3 bases and J by 9 bases, and 12 bases separated the two germline ends.

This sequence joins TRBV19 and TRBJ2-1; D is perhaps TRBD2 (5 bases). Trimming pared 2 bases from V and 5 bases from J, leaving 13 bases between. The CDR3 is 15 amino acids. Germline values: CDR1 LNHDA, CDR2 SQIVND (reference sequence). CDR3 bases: TGTGCCAGTAGTATATCGTGGGAGAAACACAATGAGCAGTTCTTC. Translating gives CASSISWEKHNEQFF.

The DNA of the CDR3 is TGTGCCAGCTTTCCCCAGGGAAGGGAGACCCAGTACTTC. Translated: CASFPQGRETQYF. The V call is TRBV28, the J call TRBJ2-5, with D possibly being TRBD1 (5 bases). Germline assignment: CDR1 MDHEN and CDR2 SYDVKM. Trimming shortened V by 8 bases and J by 5 bases, and 15 bases separated the two germline ends. This CDR3 contains 13 residues.

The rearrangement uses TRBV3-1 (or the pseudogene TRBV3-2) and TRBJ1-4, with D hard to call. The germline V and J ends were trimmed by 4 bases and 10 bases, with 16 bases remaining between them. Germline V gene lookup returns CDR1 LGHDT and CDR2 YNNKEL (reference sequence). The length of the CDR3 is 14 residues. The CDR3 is CASSPTRTKGKLFF. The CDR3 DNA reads TGTGCCAGCAGCCCTACCCGGACTAAAGGAAAACTGTTTTTT.

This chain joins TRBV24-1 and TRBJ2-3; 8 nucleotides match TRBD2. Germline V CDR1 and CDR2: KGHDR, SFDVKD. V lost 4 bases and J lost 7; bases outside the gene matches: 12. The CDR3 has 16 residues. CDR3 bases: TGTGCCACCAGTGACCGACTAGCGAGAGGCACGCATACGCAGTATTTT. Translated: CATSDRLARGTHTQYF.

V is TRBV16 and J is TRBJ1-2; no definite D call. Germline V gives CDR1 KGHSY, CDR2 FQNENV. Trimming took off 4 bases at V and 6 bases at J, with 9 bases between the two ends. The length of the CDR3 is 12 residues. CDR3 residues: CASSPRGDGYTF. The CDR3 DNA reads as TGTGCCAGCAGCCCGCGGGGTGATGGCTACACCTTC.

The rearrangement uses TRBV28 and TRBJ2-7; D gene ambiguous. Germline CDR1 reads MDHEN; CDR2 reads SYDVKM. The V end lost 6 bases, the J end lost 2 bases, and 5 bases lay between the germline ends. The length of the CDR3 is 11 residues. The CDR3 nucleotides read TGTGCCAGCAGGGCCGCCTACGAGCAGTACTTC. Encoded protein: CASRAAYEQYF.

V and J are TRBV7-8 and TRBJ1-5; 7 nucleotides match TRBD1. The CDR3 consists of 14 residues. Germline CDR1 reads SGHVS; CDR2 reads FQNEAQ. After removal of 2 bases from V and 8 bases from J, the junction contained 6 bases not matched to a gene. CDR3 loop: CASSLYRGAEPQHF. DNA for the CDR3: TGTGCCAGCAGCTTATACAGGGGCGCGGAGCCCCAGCATTTT.

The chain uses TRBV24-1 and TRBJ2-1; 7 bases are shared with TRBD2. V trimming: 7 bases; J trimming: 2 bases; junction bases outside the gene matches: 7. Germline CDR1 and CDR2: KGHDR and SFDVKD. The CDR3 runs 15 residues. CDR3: CATRPDRGAYNEQFF. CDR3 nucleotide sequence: TGTGCCACCAGGCCCGACCGGGGGGCCTACAATGAGCAGTTCTTC.

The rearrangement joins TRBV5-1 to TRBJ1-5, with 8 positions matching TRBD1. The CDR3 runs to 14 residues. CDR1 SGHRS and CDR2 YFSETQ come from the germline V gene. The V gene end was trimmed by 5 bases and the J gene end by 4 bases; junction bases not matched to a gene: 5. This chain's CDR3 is CASRKDRENQPQHF. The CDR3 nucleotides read TGCGCCAGCAGAAAGGACAGGGAAAATCAGCCCCAGCATTTT.

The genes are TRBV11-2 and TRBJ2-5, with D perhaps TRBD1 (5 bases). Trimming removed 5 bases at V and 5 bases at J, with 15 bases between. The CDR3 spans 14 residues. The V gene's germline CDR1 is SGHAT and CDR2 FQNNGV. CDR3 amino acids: CASSLRGLQETQYF. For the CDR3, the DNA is TGTGCCAGCAGCCTAAGGGGTTTGCAGGAGACCCAGTACTTC.